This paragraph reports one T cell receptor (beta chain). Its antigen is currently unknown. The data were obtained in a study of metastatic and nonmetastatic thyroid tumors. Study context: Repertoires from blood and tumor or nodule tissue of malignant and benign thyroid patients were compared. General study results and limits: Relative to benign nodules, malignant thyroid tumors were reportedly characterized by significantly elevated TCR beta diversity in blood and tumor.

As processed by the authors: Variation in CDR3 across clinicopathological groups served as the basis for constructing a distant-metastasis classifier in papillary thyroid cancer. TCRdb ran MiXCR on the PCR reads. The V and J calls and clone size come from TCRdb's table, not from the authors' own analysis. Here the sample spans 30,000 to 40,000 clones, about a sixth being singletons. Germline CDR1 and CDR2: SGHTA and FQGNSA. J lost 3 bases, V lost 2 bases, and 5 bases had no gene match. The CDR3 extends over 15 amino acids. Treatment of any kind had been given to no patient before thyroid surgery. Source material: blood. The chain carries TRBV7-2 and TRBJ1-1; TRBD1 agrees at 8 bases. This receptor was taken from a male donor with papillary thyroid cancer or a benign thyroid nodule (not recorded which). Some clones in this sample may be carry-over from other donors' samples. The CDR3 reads CASSLSGQGHTEAFF. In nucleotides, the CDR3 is TGTGCCAGCAGCTTAAGCGGACAGGGTCACACTGAAGCTTTCTTT.